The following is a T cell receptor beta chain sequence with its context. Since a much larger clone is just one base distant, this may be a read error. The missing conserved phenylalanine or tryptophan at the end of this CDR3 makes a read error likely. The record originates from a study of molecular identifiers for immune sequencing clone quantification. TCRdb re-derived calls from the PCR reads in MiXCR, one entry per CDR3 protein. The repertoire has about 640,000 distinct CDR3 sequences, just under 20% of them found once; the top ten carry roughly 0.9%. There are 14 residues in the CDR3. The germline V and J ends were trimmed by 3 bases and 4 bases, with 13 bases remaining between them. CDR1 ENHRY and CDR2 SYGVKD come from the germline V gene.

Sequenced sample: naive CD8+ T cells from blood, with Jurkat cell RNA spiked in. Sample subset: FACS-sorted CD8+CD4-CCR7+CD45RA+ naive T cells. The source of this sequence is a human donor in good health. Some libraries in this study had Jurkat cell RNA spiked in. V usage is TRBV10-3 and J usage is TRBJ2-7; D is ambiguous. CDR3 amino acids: CAISDNAGGYEQYL. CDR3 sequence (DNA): TGTGCCATCAGTGACAACGCCGGCGGATACGAGCAGTACCTC.